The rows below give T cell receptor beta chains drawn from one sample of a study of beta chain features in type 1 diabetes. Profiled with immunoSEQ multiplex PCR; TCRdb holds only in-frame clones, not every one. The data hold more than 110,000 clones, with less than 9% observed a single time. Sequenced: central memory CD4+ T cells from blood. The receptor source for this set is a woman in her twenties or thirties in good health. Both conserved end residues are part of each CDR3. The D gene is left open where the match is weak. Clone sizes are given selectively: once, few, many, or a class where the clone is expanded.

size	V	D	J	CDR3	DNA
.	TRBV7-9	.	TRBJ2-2	CASSLGTSGAGELFF	TGTGCCAGCAGCTTAGGGACATCGGGTGCCGGGGAGCTGTTTTTT
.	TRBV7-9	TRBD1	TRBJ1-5	CASSSGTGLATQPQHF	TGTGCCAGCAGCTCCGGGACAGGGTTGGCGACTCAGCCCCAGCATTTT
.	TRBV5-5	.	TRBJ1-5	CASSFADSINQPQHF	TGTGCCAGCAGCTTCGCGGACAGCATTAATCAGCCCCAGCATTTT
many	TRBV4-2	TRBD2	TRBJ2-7	CASSQGLAVGEQYF	TGTGCCAGCAGCCAAGGACTAGCGGTGGGGGAGCAGTACTTC
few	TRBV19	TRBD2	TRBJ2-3	CASKTGTSISDTQYF	TGTGCCAGTAAAACCGGGACTAGCATATCAGATACGCAGTATTTT
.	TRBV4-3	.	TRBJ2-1	CASSRELVSSYNEQFF	TGCGCCAGCAGCCGTGAACTAGTGAGCTCCTACAATGAGCAGTTCTTC
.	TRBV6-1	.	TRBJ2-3	CASSEGFGADTQYF	TGTGCCAGCAGTGAAGGGTTTGGTGCGGATACGCAGTATTTT
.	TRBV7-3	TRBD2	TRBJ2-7	CASSYSGSSGEQYF	TGTGCCAGCAGCTACAGCGGGAGTTCCGGCGAGCAGTACTTC
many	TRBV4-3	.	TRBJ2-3	CASSQDLGVYADTQYF	TGCGCCAGCAGCCAAGATCTGGGCGTATATGCAGATACGCAGTATTTT
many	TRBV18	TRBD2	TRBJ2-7	CASSPELGGSYEQYF	TGTGCCAGCTCACCAGAGCTCGGCGGGAGCTACGAGCAGTACTTC
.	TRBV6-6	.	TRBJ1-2	CASSTGGAGSYTF	TGTGCCAGCTCCACGGGGGGGGCAGGAAGCTACACCTTC
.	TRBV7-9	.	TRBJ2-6	CASSAGAGKSSGANVLTF	TGTGCCAGCAGCGCCGGGGCGGGAAAGAGCTCTGGGGCCAACGTCCTGACTTTC
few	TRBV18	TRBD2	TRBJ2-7	CASSPRRELAGGEQYF	TGTGCCAGCTCACCGAGACGTGAACTAGCGGGAGGCGAGCAGTACTTC
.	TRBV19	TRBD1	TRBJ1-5	CASSTRQGGVAGYSNQPQHF	TGTGCCAGTAGTACCCGACAGGGTGGTGTGGCGGGGTATAGCAATCAGCCCCAGCATTTT
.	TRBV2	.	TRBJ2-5	CASTKAGTQETQYF	TGTGCCAGCACCAAGGCGGGGACCCAAGAGACCCAGTACTTC
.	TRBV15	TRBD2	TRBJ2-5	CATSRGGLAAKETQYF	TGTGCCACCAGCAGAGGAGGACTAGCGGCAAAAGAGACCCAGTACTTC
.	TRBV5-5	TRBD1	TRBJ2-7	CASSLEGQGVDEQYF	TGTGCCAGCAGCTTGGAGGGACAGGGTGTCGACGAGCAGTACTTC
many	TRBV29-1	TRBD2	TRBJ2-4	CSVDDPGGAKNIQYF	TGCAGCGTTGATGACCCGGGGGGAGCCAAAAACATTCAGTACTTC
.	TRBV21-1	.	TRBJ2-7	CASSFDTGQPSYEQYF	TGTGCCAGCAGCTTCGACACGGGACAGCCCTCCTACGAGCAGTACTTC
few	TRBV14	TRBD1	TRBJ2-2	CASSHLDRTGWRTGELFF	TGTGCCAGCAGCCACCTTGATAGGACAGGGTGGCGGACCGGGGAGCTGTTTTTT
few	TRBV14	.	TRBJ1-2	CASSQVGQFYGYTF	TGTGCCAGCAGCCAAGTTGGACAGTTTTATGGCTACACCTTC
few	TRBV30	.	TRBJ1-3	CAWISGVGNTIYF	TGTGCCTGGATTTCAGGGGTTGGAAACACCATATATTTT
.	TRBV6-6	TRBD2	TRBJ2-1	CASSYSVAGSYNEQFF	TGTGCCAGCAGTTATTCGGTAGCGGGATCCTACAATGAGCAGTTCTTC
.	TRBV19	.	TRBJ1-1	CASRNQGLNTEAFF	TGTGCCAGTAGAAACCAGGGTTTGAACACTGAAGCTTTCTTT
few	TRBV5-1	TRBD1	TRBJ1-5	CASSLEGQGSQPQHF	TGCGCCAGCAGCTTGGAGGGACAGGGATCTCAGCCCCAGCATTTT
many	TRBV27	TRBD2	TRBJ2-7	CASKSLAGTVQYF	TGTGCCAGCAAGTCGCTAGCGGGTACCGTGCAGTACTTC
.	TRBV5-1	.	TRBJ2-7	CASSPSSSDEQYF	TGCGCCAGCAGCCCCTCCTCTTCCGACGAGCAGTACTTC
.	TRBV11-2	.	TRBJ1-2	CASSQGDYGYTF	TGTGCCAGCAGCCAAGGGGACTATGGCTACACCTTC
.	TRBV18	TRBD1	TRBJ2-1	CASSLPGTGSSLGEQFF	TGTGCCAGCTCACTCCCCGGGACAGGGAGTTCGCTGGGTGAGCAGTTCTTC
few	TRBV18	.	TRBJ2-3	CASSLGPPKDTQYF	TGTGCCAGCTCACTGGGCCCTCCTAAAGATACGCAGTATTTT
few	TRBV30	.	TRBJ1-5	CAWTHPGSNQPQHF	TGTGCCTGGACCCACCCGGGAAGCAATCAGCCCCAGCATTTT
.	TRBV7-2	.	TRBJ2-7	CASSPADRLDYEQYF	TGTGCCAGCAGCCCGGCGGACAGATTAGACTACGAGCAGTACTTC
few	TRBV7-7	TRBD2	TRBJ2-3	CASSPRGGSGTDTQYF	TGTGCTAGCAGCCCCCGGGGGGGGAGTGGCACAGATACGCAGTATTTT
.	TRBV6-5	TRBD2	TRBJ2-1	CASSRSSSGNEQFF	TGTGCCAGCAGTCGATCATCTAGCGGGAATGAGCAGTTCTTC
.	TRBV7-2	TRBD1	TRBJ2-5	CASGDRGKETQYF	TGTGCCAGCGGGGACAGGGGAAAAGAGACCCAGTACTTC
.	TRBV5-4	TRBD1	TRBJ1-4	CASSSNRGLDEKLFF	TGTGCCAGCAGTTCGAACAGGGGGCTGGATGAAAAACTGTTTTTT
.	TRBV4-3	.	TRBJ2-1	CASRQDYRSYNEQFF	TGCGCCAGCAGGCAAGACTACCGCTCCTACAATGAGCAGTTCTTC
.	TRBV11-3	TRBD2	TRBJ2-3	CASSLGLGSGSGDTQYF	TGTGCCAGCAGCTTAGGTCTCGGTAGCGGGAGCGGTGATACGCAGTATTTT
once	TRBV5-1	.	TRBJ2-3	CASSPLRTDTDTQYF	TGCGCCAGCAGCCCCCTCCGGACAGACACAGATACGCAGTATTTT
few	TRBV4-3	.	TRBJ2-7	CASSQSYKGGYEQYF	TGCGCCAGCAGCCAATCCTATAAGGGAGGTTACGAGCAGTACTTC
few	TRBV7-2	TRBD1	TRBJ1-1	CASSLRQGRTEAFF	TGTGCCAGCAGCTTAAGACAGGGGCGGACTGAAGCTTTCTTT
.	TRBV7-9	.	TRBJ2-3	CASSRQRDTDTQYF	TGTGCCAGCAGCCGACAGAGAGATACAGATACGCAGTATTTT
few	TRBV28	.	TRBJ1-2	CASTPWAGRDATHNGYTF	TGTGCCAGCACCCCCTGGGCAGGGAGGGACGCCACGCATAATGGCTACACCTTC
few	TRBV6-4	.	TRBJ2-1	CASSLTGSYNEQFF	TGTGCCAGCAGTTTGACGGGCTCCTACAATGAGCAGTTCTTC
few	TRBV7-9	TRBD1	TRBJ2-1	CASSLGGRDRVSNEQFF	TGTGCCAGCAGCTTAGGGGGGAGGGACAGGGTATCCAATGAGCAGTTCTTC
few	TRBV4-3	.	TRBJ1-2	CASSQEVPDNGYGYTF	TGCGCCAGCAGCCAAGAGGTGCCGGACAATGGGTATGGCTACACCTTC
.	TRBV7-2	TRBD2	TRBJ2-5	CASSPREGMVYF	TGTGCCAGCAGCCCTCGGGAGGGCATGGTGTACTTC
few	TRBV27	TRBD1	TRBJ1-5	CASSHGQGFDQPQHF	TGTGCCAGCAGTCACGGACAGGGGTTCGATCAGCCCCAGCATTTT
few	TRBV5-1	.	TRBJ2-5	CASSFSVQETQYF	TGCGCCAGCAGCTTCTCGGTGCAAGAGACCCAGTACTTC
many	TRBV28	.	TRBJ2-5	CASRRQSQETQYF	TGTGCCAGCCGCCGACAGTCCCAAGAGACCCAGTACTTC
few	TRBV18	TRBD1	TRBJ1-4	CASSSGTENKLFF	TGTGCCAGCTCGTCCGGGACAGAAAATAAACTGTTTTTT
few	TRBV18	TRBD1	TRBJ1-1	CASSPRTGQENTEAFF	TGTGCCAGCTCACCGAGAACGGGACAGGAAAACACTGAAGCTTTCTTT
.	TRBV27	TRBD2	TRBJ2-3	CASSFLRSGRALPTDTQYF	TGTGCCAGCAGTTTTCTGAGAAGCGGGAGGGCCCTCCCCACAGATACGCAGTATTTT